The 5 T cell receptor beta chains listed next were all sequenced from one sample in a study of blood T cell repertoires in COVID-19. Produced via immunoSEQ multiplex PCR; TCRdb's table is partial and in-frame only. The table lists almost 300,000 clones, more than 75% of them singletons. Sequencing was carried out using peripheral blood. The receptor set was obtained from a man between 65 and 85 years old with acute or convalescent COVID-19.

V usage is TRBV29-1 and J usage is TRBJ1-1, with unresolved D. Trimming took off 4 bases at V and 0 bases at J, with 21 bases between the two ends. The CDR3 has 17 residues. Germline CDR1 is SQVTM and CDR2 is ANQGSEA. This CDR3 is CSVGYSIGEGMNTEAFF. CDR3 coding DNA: TGCAGCGTTGGGTACTCAATTGGGGAGGGCATGAACACTGAAGCTTTCTTT.

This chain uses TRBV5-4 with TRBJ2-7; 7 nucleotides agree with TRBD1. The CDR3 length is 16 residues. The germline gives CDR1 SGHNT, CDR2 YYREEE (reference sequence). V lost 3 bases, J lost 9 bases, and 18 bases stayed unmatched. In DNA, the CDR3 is TGTGCCAGCAGCTCAACAGGACAGGCAAGAGCTACAAGGCAGTACTTC. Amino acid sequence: CASSSTGQARATRQYF.

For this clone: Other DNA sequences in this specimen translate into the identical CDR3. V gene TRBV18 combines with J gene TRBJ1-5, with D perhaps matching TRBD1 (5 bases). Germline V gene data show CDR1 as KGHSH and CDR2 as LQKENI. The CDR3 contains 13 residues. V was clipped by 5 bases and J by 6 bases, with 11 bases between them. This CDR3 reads CASSLEDSQPQHF. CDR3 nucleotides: TGTGCCAGCTCATTGGAAGACAGTCAGCCCCAGCATTTT.

This CDR3 is CASSWAPGGNQPQHF. DNA of the CDR3: TGCGCCAGCAGCTGGGCCCCAGGGGGGAATCAGCCCCAGCATTTT. The chain employs TRBV5-1 and TRBJ1-5; 7 bases fit TRBD1. Germline-derived CDR1 and CDR2 are SGHRS and YFSETQ. There are 15 residues in the CDR3. The V and J ends lost 3 bases and 4 bases, in that order; junction bases with no gene match: 7.

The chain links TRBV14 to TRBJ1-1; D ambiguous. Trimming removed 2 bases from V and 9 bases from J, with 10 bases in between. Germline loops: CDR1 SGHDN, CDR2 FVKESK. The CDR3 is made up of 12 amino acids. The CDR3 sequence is CASSQNGRQAFF. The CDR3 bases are TGTGCCAGCAGCCAAAACGGGAGGCAAGCTTTCTTT. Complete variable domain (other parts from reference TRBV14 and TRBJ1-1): EAGVTQFPSHSVIEKGQTVTLRCDPISGHDNLYWYRRVMGKEIKFLLHFVKESKQDESGMPNNRFLAERTGGTYSTLKVQPAELEDSGVYFCASSQNGRQAFFGQGTRLTVV.